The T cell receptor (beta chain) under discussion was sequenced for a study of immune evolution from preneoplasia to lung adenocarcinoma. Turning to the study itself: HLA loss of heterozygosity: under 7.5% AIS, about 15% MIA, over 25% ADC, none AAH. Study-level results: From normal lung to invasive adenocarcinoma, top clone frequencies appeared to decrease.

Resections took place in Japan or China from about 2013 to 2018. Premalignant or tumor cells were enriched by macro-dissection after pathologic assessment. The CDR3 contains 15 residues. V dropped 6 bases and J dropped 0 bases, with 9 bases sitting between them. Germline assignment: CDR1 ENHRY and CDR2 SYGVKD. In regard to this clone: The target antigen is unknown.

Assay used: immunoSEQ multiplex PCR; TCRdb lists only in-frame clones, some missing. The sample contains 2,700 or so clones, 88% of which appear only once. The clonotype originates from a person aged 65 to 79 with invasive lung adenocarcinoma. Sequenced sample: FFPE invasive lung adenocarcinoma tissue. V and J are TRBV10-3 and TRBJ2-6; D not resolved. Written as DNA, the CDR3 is TGTGCCATCAGCCAGTCCGTCTCTGGGGCCAACGTCCTGACTTTC. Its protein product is CAISQSVSGANVLTF.